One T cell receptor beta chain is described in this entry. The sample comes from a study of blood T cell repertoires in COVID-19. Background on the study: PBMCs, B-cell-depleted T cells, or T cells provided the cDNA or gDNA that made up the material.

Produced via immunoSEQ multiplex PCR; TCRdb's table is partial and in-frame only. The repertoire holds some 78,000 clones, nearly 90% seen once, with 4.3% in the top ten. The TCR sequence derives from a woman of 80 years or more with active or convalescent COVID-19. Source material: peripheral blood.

The CDR3 region has the DNA TGTGCCAGCAGCTTGGCAGGCCTTGATGAAAAACTGTTTTTT. It is translated as CASSLAGLDEKLFF. The chain is built from TRBV5-6 and TRBJ1-4; D gene uncertain. Trimming stripped 0 bases from V and 6 bases from J, with 9 bases between. The CDR3 spans 14 residues. Germline CDR1 and CDR2: SGHDT and YYEEEE.